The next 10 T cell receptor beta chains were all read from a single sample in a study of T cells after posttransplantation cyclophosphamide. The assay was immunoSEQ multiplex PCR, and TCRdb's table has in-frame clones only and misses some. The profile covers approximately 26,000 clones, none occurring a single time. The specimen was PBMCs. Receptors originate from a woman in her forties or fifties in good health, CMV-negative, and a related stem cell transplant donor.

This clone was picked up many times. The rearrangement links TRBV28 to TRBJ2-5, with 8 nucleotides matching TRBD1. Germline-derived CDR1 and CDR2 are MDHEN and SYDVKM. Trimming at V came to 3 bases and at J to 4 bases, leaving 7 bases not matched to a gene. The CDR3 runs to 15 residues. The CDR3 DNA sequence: TGTGCCAGCAGTTTTCAAGGGACAGGAGGAGAGACCCAGTACTTC. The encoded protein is CASSFQGTGGETQYF.

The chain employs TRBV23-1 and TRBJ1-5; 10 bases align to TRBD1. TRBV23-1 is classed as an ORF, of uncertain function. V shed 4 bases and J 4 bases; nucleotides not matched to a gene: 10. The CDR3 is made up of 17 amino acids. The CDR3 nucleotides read TGCGCCAGCAGTCCCTATAAGACAGGGGGCTTGAATCAGCCCCAGCATTTT. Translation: CASSPYKTGGLNQPQHF.

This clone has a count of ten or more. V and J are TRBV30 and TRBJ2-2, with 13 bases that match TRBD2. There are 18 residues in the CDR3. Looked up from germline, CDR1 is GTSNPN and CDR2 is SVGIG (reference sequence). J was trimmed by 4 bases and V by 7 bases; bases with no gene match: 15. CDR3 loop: CALDTSGRAESSTGELFF. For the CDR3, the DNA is TGTGCCTTAGACACTAGCGGGAGGGCCGAGTCGAGCACCGGGGAGCTGTTTTTT. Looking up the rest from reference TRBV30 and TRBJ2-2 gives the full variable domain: SQTIHQWPATLVQPVGSPLSLECTVEGTSNPNLYWYRQAAGRGLQLLFYSVGIGQISSEVPQNLSASRPQDRQFILSSKKLLLSDSGFYLCALDTSGRAESSTGELFFGEGSRLTVL.

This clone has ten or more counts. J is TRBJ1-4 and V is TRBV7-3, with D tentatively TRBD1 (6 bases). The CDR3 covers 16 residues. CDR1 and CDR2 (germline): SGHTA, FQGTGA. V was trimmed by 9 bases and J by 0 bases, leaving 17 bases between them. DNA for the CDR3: TGTGCCAGTAGCGCGGGGGGCAGGTCAACTAATGAAAAACTGTTTTTT. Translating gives CASSAGGRSTNEKLFF.

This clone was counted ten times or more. CDR3 region: CASSFESSYNEQFF. The CDR3 nucleotides read TGTGCCAGCAGTTTCGAGAGCTCCTACAATGAGCAGTTCTTC. The chain carries TRBV2 and TRBJ2-1; no firm D call. Germline CDR1 SNHLY, CDR2 FYNNEI. V lost 5 bases and J lost 0, with 8 bases in between. The CDR3 extends over 14 amino acids. Supplemented by reference TRBV2 and TRBJ2-1, the full variable domain reads EPEVTQTPSHQVTQMGQEVILRCVPISNHLYFYWYRQILGQKVEFLVSFYNNEISEKSEIFDDQFSVERPDGSNFTLKIRSTKLEDSAMYFCASSFESSYNEQFFGPGTRLTVL.

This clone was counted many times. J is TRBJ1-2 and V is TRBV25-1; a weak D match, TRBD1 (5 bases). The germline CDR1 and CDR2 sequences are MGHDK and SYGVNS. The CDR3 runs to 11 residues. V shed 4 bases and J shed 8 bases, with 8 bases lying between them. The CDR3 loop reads CASSVGRGYTF. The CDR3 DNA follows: TGTGCCAGCAGTGTGGGGCGCGGCTACACCTTC.

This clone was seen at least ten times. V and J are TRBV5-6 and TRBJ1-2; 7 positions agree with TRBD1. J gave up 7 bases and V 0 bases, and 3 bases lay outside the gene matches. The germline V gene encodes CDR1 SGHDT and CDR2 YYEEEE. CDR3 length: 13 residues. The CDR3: CASSLGQGAGYTF. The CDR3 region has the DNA TGTGCCAGCAGCTTGGGACAGGGAGCTGGCTACACCTTC. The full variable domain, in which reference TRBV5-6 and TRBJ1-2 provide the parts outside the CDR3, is DAGVTQSPTHLIKTRGQQVTLRCSPKSGHDTVSWYQQALGQGPQFIFQYYEEEERQRGNFPDRFSGHQFPNYSSELNVNALLLGDSALYLCASSLGQGAGYTFGSGTRLTVV.

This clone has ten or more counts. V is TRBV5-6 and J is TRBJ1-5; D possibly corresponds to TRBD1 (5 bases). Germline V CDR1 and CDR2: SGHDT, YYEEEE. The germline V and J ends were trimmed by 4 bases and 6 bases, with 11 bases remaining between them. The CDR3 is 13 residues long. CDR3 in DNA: TGTGCCAGCAGCCCAATGGGGCGTCAGCCCCAGCATTTT. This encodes CASSPMGRQPQHF.

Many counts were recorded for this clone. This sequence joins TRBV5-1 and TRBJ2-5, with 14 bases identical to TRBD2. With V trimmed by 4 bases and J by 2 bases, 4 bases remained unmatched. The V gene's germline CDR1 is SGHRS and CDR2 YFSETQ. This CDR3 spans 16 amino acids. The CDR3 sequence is CASSAGTSGGQETQYF. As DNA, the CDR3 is TGCGCCAGCAGCGCCGGGACTAGCGGGGGTCAAGAGACCCAGTACTTC.

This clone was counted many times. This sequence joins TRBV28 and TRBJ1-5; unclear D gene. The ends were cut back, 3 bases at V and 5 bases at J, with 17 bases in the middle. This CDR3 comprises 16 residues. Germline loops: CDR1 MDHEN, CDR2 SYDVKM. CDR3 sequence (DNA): TGTGCCAGCAGTTTTTTATTTGAGGGATTTCATCAGCCCCAGCATTTT. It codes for CASSFLFEGFHQPQHF.